These 9 T cell receptor beta chains came from one sample sequenced in a study of blood T cell repertoires in COVID-19. Clones were read by immunoSEQ multiplex PCR, and TCRdb kept only the in-frame ones, dropping some. The table lists 200,000 to 250,000 clones, 80% to 90% of them singletons. The sample comprised peripheral blood. The receptor source for this set is a human donor in a cohort sampled during active COVID-19.

The chain combines TRBV27 with TRBJ2-1; 8 bases map to TRBD2. This CDR3 is 15 amino acids long. CDR1 is MNHEY, CDR2 SMNVEV, per germline (reference sequence). V lost 6 bases, J lost 3 bases, and 7 bases stayed unmatched. CDR3 sequence: CASSRAGVLYNEQFF. The CDR3 DNA follows: TGTGCCAGCAGCCGAGCGGGAGTGCTCTACAATGAGCAGTTCTTC.

The V call is TRBV7-2, the J call TRBJ2-7, with TRBD2 matching 11 bases. The CDR3 has 15 residues. Per the germline V gene, CDR1 is SGHTA and CDR2 is FQGNSA. Germline trimming cut 0 bases from V and 3 bases from J; bases unmatched to any gene: 1. This CDR3 reads CASSLAGTSGYEQYF. The CDR3 coding sequence is TGTGCCAGCAGCTTAGCGGGGACTAGCGGCTACGAGCAGTACTTC. Full variable domain (missing parts from reference TRBV7-2 and TRBJ2-7): GAGVSQSPSNKVTEKGKDVELRCDPISGHTALYWYRQSLGQGLEFLIYFQGNSAPDKSGLPSDRFSAERTGGSVSTLTIQRTQQEDSAVYLCASSLAGTSGYEQYFGPGTRLTVT.

V and J are TRBV5-4 and TRBJ2-7, with 10 bases identical to TRBD2. CDR1 is SGHNT, CDR2 YYREEE, per germline (reference sequence). The CDR3 is 13 amino acids. J was trimmed by 5 bases and V by 2 bases; bases with no gene match: 1. CDR3 bases: TGTGCCAGCAGCTTTAGCGGGAGGAACGAGCAGTACTTC. It is translated as CASSFSGRNEQYF.

The chain has TRBV5-1 and TRBJ2-3, with D maybe TRBD1 (6 bases). V lost 7 bases and J 6 bases, leaving 15 bases between the germline ends. The germline gives CDR1 SGHRS, CDR2 YFSETQ. The CDR3 is 13 amino acids. Here the CDR3 reads CASSQGTGDTQYF. The CDR3 bases are TGCGCCAGCTCCCAGGGGACGGGGGATACGCAGTATTTT.

The rearrangement links TRBV18 to TRBJ2-5; D is unresolved. CDR3 size: 13 residues. The V gene's germline CDR1 is KGHSH and CDR2 LQKENI. V lost 0 bases, J lost 1 base, and 3 bases lay in between. The CDR3 region is CASSPPLQETQYF. The CDR3 DNA sequence: TGTGCCAGCTCACCACCCCTCCAAGAGACCCAGTACTTC.

The chain has TRBV29-1 and TRBJ1-2, with D uncertain. CDR3 size: 12 residues. Germline V gene lookup returns CDR1 SQVTM and CDR2 ANQGSEA. The V and J ends lost 6 bases and 1 base respectively, with 9 bases between them. This CDR3 is CSVRERNYGYTF. As DNA, the CDR3 is TGCAGCGTCCGAGAGCGTAACTATGGCTACACCTTC.

This clone was seen ten or more times. The J gene is TRBJ1-6, the V gene TRBV2; tentative D call: TRBD1 (6 bases). V shed 6 bases and J shed 10 bases, with 16 bases lying between them. The germline gives CDR1 SNHLY, CDR2 FYNNEI. The CDR3 has 14 amino acids. CDR3 amino acids: CASRTDSGSSPLHF. DNA of the CDR3: TGTGCCAGCAGGACGGACAGTGGGTCATCACCCCTCCACTTT.

This clone was seen a few times. The J gene is TRBJ2-2, the V gene TRBV2; TRBD2 matches 7 bases. The CDR3 is made up of 14 amino acids. Germline CDR1 is SNHLY and CDR2 is FYNNEI. The junction had 5 bases not matched to a gene; V was cut back by 6 bases and J by 4 bases. DNA of the CDR3: TGTGCCAGCAGCATAACTAGCGTCACCGGGGAGCTGTTTTTT. Encoded protein: CASSITSVTGELFF.

The chain uses TRBV30 and TRBJ1-5; 7 nucleotides align to TRBD1. V dropped 3 bases and J dropped 3; count of bases not matched to a gene: 2. In germline, CDR1 is GTSNPN, CDR2 SVGIG (reference sequence). The CDR3 has 13 residues. The CDR3 nucleotides are TGTGCCTGGAGGGGACAGTCCAATCAGCCCCAGCATTTT. Translated: CAWRGQSNQPQHF.